The 5 T cell receptor beta chains below come from one sample, sequenced in a study of T cells after yellow fever vaccination (dated by TCRdb to about 2019). The protocol used for the library was 5' RACE. Sequencing relied on an Illumina HiSeq 2500. Starting from the raw public reads, TCRdb applied fastp trimming at Q25, assembled clones with MiXCR and retained in-frame beta chains. Rows are unified per CDR3 protein, each entry keeping the most common DNA and genes. The sample profile shows some 120,000 distinct CDR3 sequences; 6% to 8% of them were found once. In total, the top ten clones hold 2.5% of the sample. This specimen's treatment or condition label, per the study, means: live attenuated yellow fever vaccine strain. The sample was CD4+ T cells sorted from PBMCs, taken around 10 days after the first yellow fever vaccination. These receptor sequences come from a man aged 18 to 29 who received the YFV17D yellow fever vaccine.

This clonotype was recorded many times. The chain has TRBV5-1 and TRBJ1-2; D gene uncertain. Trimming left V 0 bases short and J 8 bases short, with 17 bases between. Germline loops: CDR1 SGHRS, CDR2 YFSETQ. This CDR3 is 15 amino acids long. The CDR3 is CASSLVGSSTRGYTF. CDR3 in DNA: TGCGCCAGCAGCTTGGTAGGGAGTAGTACAAGAGGCTACACCTTC.

This clonotype has at least ten counts. The chain is built from TRBV6-1 and TRBJ2-1, with TRBD2 as a possible D gene (5 bases). The V gene's germline CDR1 is MNHNS and CDR2 SASEGT. Trimming took 6 bases from V and 9 from J, leaving 18 bases between them. The CDR3 sequence is 14 residues long. The DNA for the CDR3 is TGTGCCAGCAGGCGAGCATGGCCCGGGGTTGAGCAGTTCTTC. Amino acid sequence: CASRRAWPGVEQFF.

In this sample, this clonotype turned up many times. V is TRBV3-1 and J is TRBJ2-7; no reliable D call. From germline, CDR1 is LGHDT and CDR2 YNNKEL (reference sequence). This CDR3 has 12 amino acids. The ends were cut back, 2 bases at V and 2 bases at J, with 4 bases in the middle. CDR3 region: CASSQQTYEQYF. CDR3 bases: TGTGCCAGCAGCCAACAAACCTACGAGCAGTACTTC.

This clonotype was counted many times. V usage is TRBV4-1 and J usage is TRBJ1-3, with D unclear. The length of the CDR3 is 13 residues. CDR1 MGHRA and CDR2 YSYEKL come from the germline V gene. Trimming pared 5 bases from V and 4 bases from J, leaving 9 bases between. This CDR3 is CASSKLRGNTIYF. As DNA, the CDR3 is TGCGCCAGCAGCAAGCTAAGAGGAAACACCATATATTTT.

This clonotype showed up many times. The chain joins TRBV7-3 to TRBJ2-1; D not resolved. CDR3 length: 13 residues. The V gene lost 2 bases and the J gene lost 4 bases, with 6 bases spanning the gap. CDR1 is SGHTA, CDR2 FQGTGA, per germline. CDR3 region: CASSLQPYNEQFF. In DNA, the CDR3 is TGTGCCAGCAGCTTACAGCCATACAATGAGCAGTTCTTC.